A single TCR beta chain is shown here with its context. TCRdb keeps only in-frame clones here, not all; method: immunoSEQ multiplex PCR. The table records tens of thousands of clones, around nine tenths of them present only once. The V gene end was trimmed by 3 bases and the J gene end by 0 bases; junction bases not matched to a gene: 7. The CDR3 extends over 17 amino acids. The germline V gene has CDR1 KGHSH and CDR2 LQKENI. These data come from a study of blood T cell repertoires in COVID-19. Study-level information: The United States, Italy and Spain provided the acute and convalescent COVID-19 samples.

What was sequenced was peripheral blood. This receptor was taken from a human donor in a cohort sampled during active COVID-19. The donor label of this sample is uncertain. V and J are TRBV18 and TRBJ1-3; 8 bases fit TRBD1. The CDR3 loop is CASSPRTGRDSGNTIYF. DNA of the CDR3: TGTGCCAGCTCACCCAGGACAGGGCGCGACTCTGGAAACACCATATATTTT.